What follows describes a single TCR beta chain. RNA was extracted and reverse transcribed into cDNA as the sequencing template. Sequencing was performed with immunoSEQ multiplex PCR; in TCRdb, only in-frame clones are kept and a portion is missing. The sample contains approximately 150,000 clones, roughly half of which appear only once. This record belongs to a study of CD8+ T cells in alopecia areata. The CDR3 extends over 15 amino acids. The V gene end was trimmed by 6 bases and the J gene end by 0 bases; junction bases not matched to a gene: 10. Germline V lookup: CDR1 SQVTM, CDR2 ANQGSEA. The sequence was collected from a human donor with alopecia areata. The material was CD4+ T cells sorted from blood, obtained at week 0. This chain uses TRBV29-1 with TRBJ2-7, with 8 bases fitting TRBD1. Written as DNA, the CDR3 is TGCAGCGTAACACCGGGACAGGCCTTCTCCTACGAGCAGTACTTC. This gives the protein CSVTPGQAFSYEQYF.